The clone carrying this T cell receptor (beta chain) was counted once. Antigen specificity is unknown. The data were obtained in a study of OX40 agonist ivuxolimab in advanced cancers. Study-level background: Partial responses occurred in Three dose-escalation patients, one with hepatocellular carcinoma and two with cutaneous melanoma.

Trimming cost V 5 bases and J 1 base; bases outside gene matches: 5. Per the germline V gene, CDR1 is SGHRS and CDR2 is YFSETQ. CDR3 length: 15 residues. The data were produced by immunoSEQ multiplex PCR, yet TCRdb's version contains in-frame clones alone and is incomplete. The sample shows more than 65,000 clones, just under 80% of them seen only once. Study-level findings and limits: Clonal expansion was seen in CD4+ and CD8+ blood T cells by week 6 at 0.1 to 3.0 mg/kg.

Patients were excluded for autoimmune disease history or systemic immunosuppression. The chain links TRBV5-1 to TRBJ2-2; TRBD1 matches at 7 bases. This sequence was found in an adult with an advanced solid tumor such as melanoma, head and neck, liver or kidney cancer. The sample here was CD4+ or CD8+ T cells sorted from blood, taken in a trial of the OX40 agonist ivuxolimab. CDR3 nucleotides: TGCGCCAGCAGACCAGACAGGGAGAACACCGGGGAGCTGTTTTTT. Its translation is CASRPDRENTGELFF.